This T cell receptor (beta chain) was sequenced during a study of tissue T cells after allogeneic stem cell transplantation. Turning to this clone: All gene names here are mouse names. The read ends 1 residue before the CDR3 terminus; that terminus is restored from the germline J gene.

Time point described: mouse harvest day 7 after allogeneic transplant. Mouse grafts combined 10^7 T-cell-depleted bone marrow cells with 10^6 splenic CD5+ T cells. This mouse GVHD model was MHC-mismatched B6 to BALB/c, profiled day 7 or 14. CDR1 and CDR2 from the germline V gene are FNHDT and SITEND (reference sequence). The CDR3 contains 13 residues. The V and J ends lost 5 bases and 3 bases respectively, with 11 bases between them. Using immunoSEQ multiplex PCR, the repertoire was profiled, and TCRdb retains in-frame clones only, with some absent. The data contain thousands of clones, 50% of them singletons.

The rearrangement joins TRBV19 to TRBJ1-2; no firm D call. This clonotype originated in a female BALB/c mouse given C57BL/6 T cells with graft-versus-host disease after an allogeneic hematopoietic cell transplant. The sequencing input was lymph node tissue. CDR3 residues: CASRPVRDSDYTF. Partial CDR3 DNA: TGTGCCAGCAGGCCCGTAAGAGACTCCGACTACACC. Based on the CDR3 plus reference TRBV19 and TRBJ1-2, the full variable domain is GGIITQTPKFLIGQEGQKLTLKCQQNFNHDTMYWYRQDSGKGLRLIYYSITENDLQKGDLSEGYDASREKKSSFSLTVTSAQKNEMAVFLCASRPVRDSDYTFGSGTRLLVI.